These T cell receptor beta chains were read from a single sample in a study of OX40 agonist ivuxolimab in advanced cancers. The assay was immunoSEQ multiplex PCR, and TCRdb's table has in-frame clones only and misses some. This table holds 25,000 to 30,000 clones, 85% to 90% found once. Here the sequenced sample was CD4+ or CD8+ T cells sorted from blood, taken in a trial of the OX40 agonist ivuxolimab. These receptors were obtained from an adult with an advanced solid tumor such as melanoma, head and neck, liver or kidney cancer. The CDR3 runs from the conserved cysteine through the conserved F or W. The D gene is left open where the match is weak. A clone size is listed for some rows: how often the clone was seen (once, few, many), or a class if it is expanded.

clone_size j_call d_call v_call cdr3_aa cdr3_nt
NA TRBJ1-1 NA TRBV28 CASSATLDTEAFF TGTGCCAGCAGCGCCACGTTGGACACTGAAGCTTTCTTT
NA TRBJ2-7 NA TRBV6-6 CASTQHGAYEQYF TGTGCCAGCACCCAACATGGGGCCTACGAGCAGTACTTC
few TRBJ2-2 NA TRBV11-3 CASSSYAESGAGELFF TGTGCCAGCAGCTCTTACGCTGAGTCGGGTGCCGGGGAGCTGTTTTTT
NA TRBJ2-6 NA TRBV6-5 CASGTAPSGANVLTF TGTGCCAGCGGAACAGCCCCCTCTGGGGCCAACGTCCTGACTTTC
NA TRBJ2-1 TRBD1 TRBV27 CASSLFPGQSTYNEQFF TGTGCCAGCAGTTTATTTCCGGGACAGTCTACCTACAATGAGCAGTTCTTC
once TRBJ2-1 TRBD2 TRBV4-2 CASSQETGGSYNEQFF TGTGCCAGCAGCCAAGAGACGGGGGGCTCCTACAATGAGCAGTTCTTC
NA TRBJ2-7 TRBD1 TRBV11-3 CASSPQGTGFGEQYF TGTGCCAGCAGCCCCCAAGGGACAGGGTTCGGCGAGCAGTACTTC
NA TRBJ2-4 NA TRBV28 CASSLTLASQRDF TGTGCCAGCAGTTTAACCTTGGCCAGTCAACGGGACTTC
few TRBJ1-3 NA TRBV28 CASTHLPTTGNTIYF TGTGCCAGCACCCACTTACCGACGACTGGAAACACCATATATTTT
NA TRBJ1-3 NA TRBV29-1 CSVGGVDPISGNTIYF TGCAGCGTTGGGGGGGTGGATCCTATCTCTGGAAACACCATATATTTT
medium-sized TRBJ1-1 TRBD1 TRBV29-1 CSATPGQTNTEAFF TGCAGCGCCACCCCGGGACAGACGAACACTGAAGCTTTCTTT
NA TRBJ2-3 TRBD1 TRBV19 CASRTGGSRTDTQYF TGTGCCAGTAGAACAGGGGGCTCGCGCACAGATACGCAGTATTTT
NA TRBJ1-1 NA TRBV5-5 CASSPGGGWTEAFF TGTGCCAGCAGCCCCGGGGGGGGGTGGACTGAAGCTTTCTTT
NA TRBJ1-5 NA TRBV28 CASSFAVSNQPQHF TGTGCCAGCAGTTTTGCGGTTAGCAATCAGCCCCAGCATTTT
NA TRBJ2-3 TRBD2 TRBV15 CATSGGTSGSTDTQYF TGTGCCACCAGCGGCGGGACTAGCGGAAGCACAGATACGCAGTATTTT
NA TRBJ2-2 NA TRBV27 CASSLWSGANTGELFF TGTGCCAGCAGTTTGTGGAGCGGCGCGAACACCGGGGAGCTGTTTTTT
NA TRBJ1-2 NA TRBV28 CASSLGGNYGYTF TGTGCCAGCAGTTTAGGCGGCAACTATGGCTACACCTTC
NA TRBJ2-2 NA TRBV10-3 CAISDAGHSTGELFF TGTGCCATCAGTGATGCGGGACATTCCACCGGGGAGCTGTTTTTT
NA TRBJ2-5 NA TRBV27 CASGSGTRTETQYF TGTGCCAGCGGATCCGGGACACGCACGGAGACCCAGTACTTC
NA TRBJ2-1 NA TRBV7-8 CASSLSGSSYNEQFF TGTGCCAGCAGCTTATCGGGGAGCTCCTACAATGAGCAGTTCTTC
NA TRBJ1-1 NA TRBV5-1 CASSRGAYTNTEAFF TGCGCCAGCAGTCGCGGGGCCTATACCAACACTGAAGCTTTCTTT
NA TRBJ2-7 NA TRBV9 CASSGRGNHEQYF TGTGCCAGCAGCGGTCGTGGCAATCACGAGCAGTACTTC
NA TRBJ2-1 TRBD1 TRBV7-9 CASSLLRDRGFSEQFF TGTGCCAGCAGCTTACTTAGGGACAGGGGATTTAGTGAGCAGTTCTTC
NA TRBJ2-7 NA TRBV28 CASSLGRVLYEQYF TGTGCCAGCAGTTTAGGTCGAGTATTATACGAGCAGTACTTC
medium-sized TRBJ2-7 TRBD2 TRBV13 CASSLRLAGDEQYF TGTGCCAGCAGCTTACGGCTAGCGGGAGACGAGCAGTACTTC
NA TRBJ2-7 NA TRBV6-5 CASSYSDANYEQYF TGTGCCAGCAGTTACTCAGACGCAAACTACGAGCAGTACTTC
NA TRBJ1-1 NA TRBV7-9 CASSHRQVENTEAFF TGTGCCAGCAGCCACCGACAGGTGGAGAACACTGAAGCTTTCTTT
NA TRBJ1-2 NA TRBV7-8 CASSLASSGYGYTF TGTGCCAGCAGCTTAGCTTCCTCAGGCTATGGCTACACCTTC
NA TRBJ1-1 NA TRBV5-1 CASSLWGGANTEAFF TGCGCCAGCAGCTTGTGGGGGGGCGCGAACACTGAAGCTTTCTTT
NA TRBJ1-1 NA TRBV4-1 CASSRDGLNTEAFF TGCGCCAGCAGCCGGGACGGCCTGAACACTGAAGCTTTCTTT
NA TRBJ1-1 NA TRBV27 CASSTGPLNTEAFF TGTGCCAGCTCAACCGGTCCGTTGAACACTGAAGCTTTCTTT
NA TRBJ2-3 NA TRBV7-9 CASSLEGQGYTDTQYF TGTGCCAGCAGCTTAGAAGGTCAGGGGTACACAGATACGCAGTATTTT
NA TRBJ1-4 TRBD1 TRBV2 CAGSDLQGDEKLFF TGTGCCGGCAGTGACTTACAGGGGGATGAAAAACTGTTTTTT
NA TRBJ2-2 NA TRBV5-1 CASSLESWDGELFF TGCGCCAGCAGCTTGGAATCCTGGGACGGGGAGCTGTTTTTT